The sequence of this T cell receptor (beta chain) was determined in a study of response to subunit inactivated influenza vaccine. Many counts were recorded for this clonotype. TCRdb reprocessed the RT-PCR reads via MiXCR and lists one record per CDR3 protein. The sample includes about 570,000 distinct CDR3 sequences, roughly 12% of them seen just once. From germline, CDR1 is ENHRY and CDR2 SYGVKD. V shed 0 bases and J shed 4 bases, with 6 bases lying between them. CDR3 length: 13 amino acids. This same sample was also taken into another study, of T cells expressing NK-cell markers. That paper notes: A 5'RACE template switching approach incorporating UMIs was used to make TCR beta cDNA. It was sorted CD3+CD56-NKG2C+, CD3+CD56+NKG2C- and CD3+CD56+NKG2C+ T cells that provided the TCR beta repertoires. With respect to HCMV, most of the eight sequenced donors were seropositive, and one was seronegative. The study found dominant NKG2C+ clonotypes at about 1.0-7.0% of CD8+ T cells in about six donors. One observes that, in a handful of donors, these clonotypes were also the leading ones within the CD3+CD56-NKG2C+ fraction.

The receptor comes from a man aged 45-65 years who received an inactivated influenza vaccine. The J gene is TRBJ1-2, the V gene TRBV10-3, with unresolved D. The source material was PBMCs from blood, sampled on the day of vaccination. For the CDR3, the DNA is TGTGCCATCAGTGAGTCGGGCAGCTATGGCTACACCTTC. As protein: CAISESGSYGYTF.